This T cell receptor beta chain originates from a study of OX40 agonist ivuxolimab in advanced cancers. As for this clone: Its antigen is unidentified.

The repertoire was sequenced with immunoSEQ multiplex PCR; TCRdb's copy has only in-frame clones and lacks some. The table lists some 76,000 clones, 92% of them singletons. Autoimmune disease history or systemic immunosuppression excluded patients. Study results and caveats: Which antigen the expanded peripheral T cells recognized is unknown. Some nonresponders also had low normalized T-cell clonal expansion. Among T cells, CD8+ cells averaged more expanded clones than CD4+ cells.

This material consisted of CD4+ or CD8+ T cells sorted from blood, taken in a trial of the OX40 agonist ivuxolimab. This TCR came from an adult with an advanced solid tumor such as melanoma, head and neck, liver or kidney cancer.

The CDR3 sequence: CASREDRFLTNEKLFF. The CDR3 nucleotides read TGTGCCAGCAGGGAGGACAGGTTTTTAACTAATGAAAAACTGTTTTTT. V usage is TRBV6-4 and J usage is TRBJ1-4; 7 nucleotides line up with TRBD1. The trim removed 6 bases at V and 1 base at J, leaving 8 bases unmatched. This CDR3 contains 16 residues. CDR1 is MRHNA and CDR2 is SNTAGT in the germline V gene.